This T cell receptor (beta chain) is from a study of T cell repertoires in cytomegalovirus infection (dated by TCRdb to between 2018 and 2021). About the full investigation: The peptide stimulations were aimed at well-studied HLA-B-restricted epitopes as well as recently identified HLA-C-restricted CMV epitopes, whose presentation resists viral immunomodulation. Donor HLA type was relevant to the analysis, because carriage of CMV infection together with the matching HLA type was indicated by public TCR beta signatures.

The treatment or condition label here, explained by the study, means: in vitro stimulation with specific CMV peptide epitopes to enrich CMV-specific T cells. As to this clonotype: Its antigen target is currently unknown. Base qualities are not at hand, and no much larger clone is one base apart.

Based on the germline V gene, the CDR1 and CDR2 sequences are SGDLS and YYNGEE. Deletion took 4 bases off V and 7 bases off J, with a span of 21 bases between the germline ends. From the cysteine up to the phenylalanine, the CDR3 has a length of 16 residues. This entry keeps only the CDR3 DNA: 48 bases, framed from base 1. The full study reports these points: In both this cohort and an independent cohort of some 370 donors, the cumulative frequency of public TCR beta family members distinguished carriers of CMV infection plus the relevant HLA type. The ex vivo response was dominated by HLA-C-restricted CMV-specific TCR beta clonotypes, which also provided the single most frequent clonotype in two of eight donors.

These reads were obtained on an Illumina HiSeq 1500. TCRdb redid the processing of the public reads, applying fastp at Q25 and MiXCR, and retained in-frame beta chains. CDR3 protein sequences are deduplicated, and each keeps its most common genes and DNA. This sample lists 380,000 or so distinct CDR3 sequences; about 32% were detected once. Jointly, the top ten make up roughly 14% of the sample. This receptor was taken from a human donor in good health (CMV status not recorded). Some clones in this sample may be carry-over from other donors' samples. The sequence links TRBV9 to TRBJ2-1, and possibly TRBD2, on 5 matching bases. Specimen: cultured PBMCs, collected from culture after CMV antigen stimulation. The CDR3 protein is CASSTKGLHTINEQFF. The DNA is TGTGCCAGCAGCACTAAAGGACTCCACACAATTAATGAGCAGTTCTTC.